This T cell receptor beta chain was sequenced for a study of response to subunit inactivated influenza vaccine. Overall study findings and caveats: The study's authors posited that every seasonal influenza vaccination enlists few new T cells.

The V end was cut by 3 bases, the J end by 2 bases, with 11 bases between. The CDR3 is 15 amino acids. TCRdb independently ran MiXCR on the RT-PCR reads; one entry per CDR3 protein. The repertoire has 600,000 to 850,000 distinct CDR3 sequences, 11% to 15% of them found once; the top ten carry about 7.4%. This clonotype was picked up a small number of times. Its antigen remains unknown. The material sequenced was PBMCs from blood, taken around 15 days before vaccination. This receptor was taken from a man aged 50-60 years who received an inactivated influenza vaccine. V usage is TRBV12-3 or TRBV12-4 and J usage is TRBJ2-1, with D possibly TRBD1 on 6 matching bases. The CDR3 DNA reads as TGTGCCAGCAGTTTCACCGGGACAACCTACAATGAGCAGTTCTTC. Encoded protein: CASSFTGTTYNEQFF.